A single sample is the source of the 27 T cell receptor beta chains below, sequenced in a study of Ad26.COV2.S vaccination and SARS-CoV-2 variants. Treatment noted: roughly 18 received Ad26.COV2.S at low or high dose, single or two shots; 5 received placebo; per-sample allocation not given. After the first vaccine or placebo injection, samples were drawn on day 63. Profiling relied on immunoSEQ multiplex PCR, and the TCRdb table lists in-frame clones only, not all of them. Among 200,000 to 250,000 clones listed, around nine tenths were seen once. The material was peripheral blood, obtained in a trial of Ad26.COV2.S vaccine versus placebo. These receptors were collected from a person between 18 and 60 years old who received the Ad26.COV2.S COVID-19 vaccine or a placebo.

The chain combines TRBV14 with TRBJ2-6, with a tentative D call TRBD1 (6 bases). V was shortened by 7 bases and J by 2 bases, with 12 bases between the two germline ends. This CDR3 has 15 amino acids. In germline, CDR1 is SGHDN, CDR2 FVKESK. The CDR3 loop reads CASNPKGAGANVLTF. CDR3 nucleotides: TGTGCCAGCAACCCGAAGGGGGCTGGGGCCAACGTCCTGACTTTC. The whole variable domain, filled in from reference TRBV14 and TRBJ2-6, reads EAGVTQFPSHSVIEKGQTVTLRCDPISGHDNLYWYRRVMGKEIKFLLHFVKESKQDESGMPNNRFLAERTGGTYSTLKVQPAELEDSGVYFCASNPKGAGANVLTFGAGSRLTVL.

This sequence joins TRBV25-1 and TRBJ2-1; possible D gene TRBD1, 5 bases. Germline CDR1 and CDR2: MGHDK and SYGVNS. With 1 base removed from V and 2 bases from J, the gap between germline ends came to 12 bases. This CDR3 has 16 amino acids. The CDR3: CASSESVGQAYNEQFF. As DNA, the CDR3 is TGTGCCAGCAGTGAATCCGTGGGGCAGGCCTACAATGAGCAGTTCTTC. Full variable domain (missing parts from reference TRBV25-1 and TRBJ2-1): EADIYQTPRYLVIGTGKKITLECSQTMGHDKMYWYQQDPGMELHLIHYSYGVNSTEKGDLSSESTVSRIRTEHFPLTLESARPSHTSQYLCASSESVGQAYNEQFFGPGTRLTVL.

This clone was detected only a few times. The chain links TRBV19 to TRBJ1-3; D gene unclear. The germline CDR1 and CDR2 sequences are LNHDA and SQIVND (reference sequence). V shed 6 bases and J shed 2 bases, with 14 bases lying between them. CDR3 size: 15 residues. The CDR3 sequence is CASRTRTLAGNTIYF. CDR3 sequence (DNA): TGTGCCAGTAGGACTCGGACCCTCGCTGGAAACACCATATATTTT.

The V gene is TRBV4-2, the J gene TRBJ1-6; perhaps TRBD1 as D (5 bases). This CDR3 comprises 16 residues. Germline CDR1 is LGHNA and CDR2 is YNFKEQ. Between the trimmed V and J ends, which lost 2 bases and 6 bases, there was a span of 14 bases. In DNA, the CDR3 is TGTGCCAGCAGCCAAACTCCCGCAGGGATTAATTCACCCCTCCACTTT. Protein: CASSQTPAGINSPLHF.

The chain recombines TRBV7-2 with TRBJ2-1; TRBD2 matches at 8 bases. Germline lookup yields CDR1 SGHTA and CDR2 FQGNSA. The CDR3 runs 14 residues. Trimming at V came to 5 bases and at J to 3 bases, leaving 3 bases not matched to a gene. The CDR3 bases are TGTGCCAGCAGCCAACTAGCGGTCTACAATGAGCAGTTCTTC. This translates into CASSQLAVYNEQFF.

The genes are TRBV10-1 and TRBJ2-7; no firm D call. The CDR3 contains 11 residues. V shed 3 bases and J shed 6 bases, with 6 bases lying between them. From germline, CDR1 is WNHNN and CDR2 SYGVQD (reference sequence). The chain's CDR3 is CASSDDTEQYF. The CDR3 DNA is TGCGCCAGCAGTGACGACACCGAGCAGTACTTC.

The rearrangement joins TRBV6-1 to TRBJ2-7; TRBD2 matches at 8 bases. The germline V gene encodes CDR1 MNHNS and CDR2 SASEGT. V was pared by 3 bases and J by 0 bases, with 4 bases of the junction left unmatched. The CDR3 is 15 residues long. This CDR3 is CASSDIAGSSYEQYF. CDR3 coding DNA: TGTGCCAGCAGTGACATAGCGGGGAGCTCCTACGAGCAGTACTTC.

This sequence joins TRBV15 and TRBJ2-5; perhaps TRBD1 as D (5 bases). In germline, CDR1 is LNHNV, CDR2 YYDKDF (reference sequence). Trimming pared 6 bases from V and 3 bases from J, leaving 8 bases between. This CDR3 spans 12 amino acids. As DNA, the CDR3 is TGTGCCACCAGGGGGCTGGAAGAGACCCAGTACTTC. Its protein product is CATRGLEETQYF.

The J gene is TRBJ2-7, the V gene TRBV7-2, with unresolved D. Germline V CDR1 and CDR2: SGHTA, FQGNSA. This CDR3 is 11 amino acids long. The V end was cut by 5 bases, the J end by 2 bases, with 4 bases between. The CDR3 is CASSEPYEQYF. The CDR3 region has the DNA TGTGCCAGCAGCGAGCCCTACGAGCAGTACTTC. Combining the CDR3 with reference TRBV7-2 and TRBJ2-7 gives the whole variable domain GAGVSQSPSNKVTEKGKDVELRCDPISGHTALYWYRQSLGQGLEFLIYFQGNSAPDKSGLPSDRFSAERTGGSVSTLTIQRTQQEDSAVYLCASSEPYEQYFGPGTRLTVT.

The genes are TRBV7-6 and TRBJ2-2; TRBD1 agrees at 7 bases. CDR1 and CDR2 (germline): SGHVS, FNYEAQ. The CDR3 covers 16 residues. Trimming took 1 base from V and 5 from J; bases not matched to a gene: 7. CDR3: CASSLVLAGGTGELFF. The CDR3 region has the DNA TGTGCCAGCAGCTTAGTTTTGGCAGGGGGAACCGGGGAGCTGTTTTTT.

V usage is TRBV19 and J usage is TRBJ2-7; 11 bases map to TRBD1. The germline gives CDR1 LNHDA, CDR2 SQIVND (reference sequence). After removal of 3 bases from V and 5 bases from J, the junction contained 6 bases not matched to a gene. CDR3 length: 15 amino acids. CDR3 loop: CASSIPGQGGHEQYF. DNA of the CDR3: TGTGCCAGTAGTATCCCGGGACAGGGGGGCCACGAGCAGTACTTC.

V usage is TRBV5-6 and J usage is TRBJ1-1, with TRBD1 matching over 7 bases. CDR3 length: 13 amino acids. CDR1 SGHDT and CDR2 YYEEEE come from the germline V gene. With V trimmed by 0 bases and J by 4 bases, 0 bases remained unmatched. CDR3 DNA sequence: TGTGCCAGCAGCTTGGAGGGGGCCACTGAAGCTTTCTTT. Protein sequence: CASSLEGATEAFF.

The chain's CDR3 is CASRGTAQTGELFF. The CDR3, as DNA: TGTGCCAGCAGGGGGACCGCTCAGACCGGGGAGCTGTTTTTT. The V gene is TRBV28, the J gene TRBJ2-2, with D perhaps being TRBD1 or TRBD2 (5 bases each). Germline V gives CDR1 MDHEN, CDR2 SYDVKM. Trimming stripped 6 bases from V and 5 bases from J, with 13 bases between. The CDR3 has 14 amino acids. Full variable domain (missing parts from reference TRBV28 and TRBJ2-2): DVKVTQSSRYLVKRTGEKVFLECVQDMDHENMFWYRQDPGLGLRLIYFSYDVKMKEKGDIPEGYSVSREKKERFSLILESASTNQTSMYLCASRGTAQTGELFFGEGSRLTVL.

This rearrangement joins TRBV18 to TRBJ2-1; the match to TRBD2 covers 8 bases. The germline CDR1 and CDR2 sequences are KGHSH and LQKENI. The CDR3 runs to 16 residues. Trimming removed 4 bases from V and 0 bases from J; junction bases left unmatched: 5. This CDR3 is CASSLGLESSYNEQFF. DNA of the CDR3: TGTGCCAGCTCACTGGGACTAGAGAGCTCCTACAATGAGCAGTTCTTC.

This chain links TRBV27 with TRBJ2-1; 10 nucleotides agree with TRBD2. The trim removed 4 bases at V and 2 bases at J, leaving 5 bases unmatched. The germline gives CDR1 MNHEY, CDR2 SMNVEV (reference sequence). The CDR3 is made up of 16 amino acids. The CDR3 DNA follows: TGTGCCAGCAGTTCTCTAGCGGGGGTCACCTACAATGAGCAGTTCTTC. Amino acid sequence: CASSSLAGVTYNEQFF.

The V and J genes are TRBV3-1 (or the pseudogene TRBV3-2) and TRBJ1-2; tentative D call: TRBD1 (5 bases). Germline-derived CDR1 and CDR2 are LGHDT and YNNKEL (reference sequence). The length of the CDR3 is 16 residues. The V end lost 1 base, the J end lost 6 bases, and 18 bases lay between the germline ends. The CDR3, as DNA: TGTGCCAGCAGCCAAGTACGGGGGGTGAGTGGGGATGGCTACACCTTC. This gives the protein CASSQVRGVSGDGYTF.

The chain joins TRBV2 to TRBJ2-5, with 10 bases that match TRBD1. The ends lost 5 bases at V and 2 bases at J; junction bases unmatched: 5. Per germline, CDR1 SNHLY and CDR2 FYNNEI. CDR3 length: 15 amino acids. CDR3 region: CASSSDRGLQETQYF. CDR3 sequence (DNA): TGTGCCAGCAGTTCAGACAGGGGGCTTCAAGAGACCCAGTACTTC.

J is TRBJ2-7 and V is TRBV11-3; 9 bases fit TRBD1. The CDR3 sequence is 14 residues long. The V and J ends lost 3 bases and 2 bases, in that order; junction bases with no gene match: 2. Germline-derived CDR1 and CDR2 are SGHNT and YENEEA. The CDR3 here is CASSLGQGTYEQYF. The CDR3 region has the DNA TGTGCCAGCAGCTTGGGACAGGGAACCTACGAGCAGTACTTC.

V gene TRBV19 combines with J gene TRBJ2-3; D remains unclear. This CDR3 is built from 12 residues. Germline assignment: CDR1 LNHDA and CDR2 SQIVND (reference sequence). Trimming stripped 11 bases from V and 6 bases from J, with 15 bases between. CDR3 nucleotides: TGTGCCGCAAGTACTATAGGGGATACGCAGTATTTT. It yields the protein CAASTIGDTQYF.

V usage is TRBV28 and J usage is TRBJ1-5; D is ambiguous. The germline V and J ends were trimmed by 5 bases and 3 bases, with 11 bases remaining between them. Germline V lookup: CDR1 MDHEN, CDR2 SYDVKM. CDR3 size: 14 residues. The CDR3 DNA follows: TGTGCCAGCAGTCTTCGACGGGACAATCAGCCCCAGCATTTT. It yields the protein CASSLRRDNQPQHF.

The genes are TRBV6-5 and TRBJ1-3, with D perhaps TRBD1 (6 bases). V shed 6 bases and J shed 0 bases, with 12 bases lying between them. The CDR3 extends over 15 amino acids. The germline CDR1 and CDR2 sequences are MNHEY and SVGAGI. CDR3 residues: CASSRGPSSGNTIYF. The DNA of the CDR3 is TGTGCCAGCAGCAGGGGCCCGAGCTCTGGAAACACCATATATTTT.

This clone showed up just a few times. The chain has TRBV28 and TRBJ1-4; 10 bases line up with TRBD1. CDR3 size: 14 residues. In germline, CDR1 is MDHEN, CDR2 SYDVKM. V shed 6 bases and J 8 bases; nucleotides not matched to a gene: 6. CDR3 amino acids: CASSHDRGREKLFF. CDR3 nucleotides: TGTGCCAGCAGCCACGACAGGGGGCGAGAAAAACTGTTTTTT.

CDR3 DNA: TGTGCCAGCAGCGTAGACGTGGGACTAGCATCCGAGACCCAGTACTTC. It is translated as CASSVDVGLASETQYF. The V gene is TRBV9, the J gene TRBJ2-5, with 9 bases aligning to TRBD2. V was clipped by 0 bases and J by 5 bases; unmatched bases: 8. CDR1 is SGDLS, CDR2 YYNGEE, per germline. CDR3 length equals 16 residues.

The chain couples TRBV28 to TRBJ1-1, with a weak D call TRBD1 (5 bases). The CDR3 sequence is 14 residues long. V dropped 2 bases and J dropped 4 bases, with 11 bases sitting between them. Germline CDR1 reads MDHEN; CDR2 reads SYDVKM. CDR3 residues: CASSLTGLTTEAFF. DNA of the CDR3: TGTGCCAGCAGTTTAACGGGGCTGACCACTGAAGCTTTCTTT.

V usage is TRBV7-2 and J usage is TRBJ1-2; 9 positions match TRBD1. CDR3 length: 14 residues. The germline gives CDR1 SGHTA, CDR2 FQGNSA. The V gene end was trimmed by 4 bases and the J gene end by 5 bases; junction bases not matched to a gene: 5. CDR3 bases: TGTGCCAGCAGCTCCGGGACAGGGAAATATGGCTACACCTTC. Translating gives CASSSGTGKYGYTF.

The V call is TRBV7-2, the J call TRBJ1-2, with D tentatively TRBD1 (6 bases). Germline lookup yields CDR1 SGHTA and CDR2 FQGNSA. The CDR3 covers 15 residues. Trimming shortened V by 0 bases and J by 8 bases, and 16 bases separated the two germline ends. In DNA, the CDR3 is TGTGCCAGCAGCTTAGCGGGAGGACAGCTATGGGGCTACACCTTC. It specifies CASSLAGGQLWGYTF. The full variable domain, its missing parts supplied by reference TRBV7-2 and TRBJ1-2, is GAGVSQSPSNKVTEKGKDVELRCDPISGHTALYWYRQSLGQGLEFLIYFQGNSAPDKSGLPSDRFSAERTGGSVSTLTIQRTQQEDSAVYLCASSLAGGQLWGYTFGSGTRLTVV.

In this sample, this clone turned up once. The rearrangement uses TRBV4-3 and TRBJ2-7; D is unresolved. The CDR3 is 15 residues long. CDR1 and CDR2 (germline): LGHNA, YSLEER. V was trimmed by 0 bases and J by 3 bases, leaving 12 bases between them. CDR3 residues: CASSQDNNGNYEQYF. The DNA for the CDR3 is TGCGCCAGCAGCCAAGATAACAACGGCAACTACGAGCAGTACTTC.